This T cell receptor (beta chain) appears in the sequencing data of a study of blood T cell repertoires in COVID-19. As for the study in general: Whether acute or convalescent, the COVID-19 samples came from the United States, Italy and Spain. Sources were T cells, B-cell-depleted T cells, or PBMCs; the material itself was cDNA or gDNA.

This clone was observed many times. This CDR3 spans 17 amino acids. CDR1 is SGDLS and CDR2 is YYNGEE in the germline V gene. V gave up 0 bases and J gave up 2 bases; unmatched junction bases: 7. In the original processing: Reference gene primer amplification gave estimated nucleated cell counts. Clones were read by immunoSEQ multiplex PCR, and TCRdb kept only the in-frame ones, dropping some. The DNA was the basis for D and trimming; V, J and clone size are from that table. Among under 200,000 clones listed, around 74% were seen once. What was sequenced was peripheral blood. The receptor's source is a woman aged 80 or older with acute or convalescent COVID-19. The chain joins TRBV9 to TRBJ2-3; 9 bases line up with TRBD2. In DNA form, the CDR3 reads TGTGCCAGCAGCGTAGGGATTAGCGGGAGTTTCACAGATACGCAGTATTTT. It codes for CASSVGISGSFTDTQYF. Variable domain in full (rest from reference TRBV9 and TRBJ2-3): DSGVTQTPKHLITATGQRVTLRCSPRSGDLSVYWYQQSLDQGLQFLIQYYNGEERAKGNILERFSAQQFPDLHSELNLSSLELGDSALYFCASSVGISGSFTDTQYFGPGTRLTVL.